The source of this TCR beta chain is a study of cytomegalovirus exposure and HLA in healthy donors listed by TCRdb under 2017. At the level of the whole study: In an earlier analysis of about 560 of the donors, 250 to 350 Gb of sequence data and just under 120 million unique TCR beta sequences from roughly 190 million T cells were reported. An early release covering roughly 640 HLA-typed donors comprised about 300 gigabases of sequencing data and 65 million to 100 million unique TCR sequences. The genetic ancestry cluster associated with self-reported Caucasian donors included over 65% of the 398 genotyped donors. The study aimed to test whether signatures of past pathogen exposure could be identified by cataloging public T cell receptors. The T cell repertoires of under 750 subjects were profiled by immunosequencing and related to cytomegalovirus serostatus. Along with the approximately 700-subject first cohort, a separate validation cohort of over a hundred different subjects was used. The study combined high-throughput TCR immunosequencing, statistical association of individual TCRs with disease status, and machine learning to predict cytomegalovirus infection status. In a later analysis, previously published TCR beta repertoires from fewer than 750 donors were re-analyzed and high-resolution HLA genotyping was added so that TCR occurrence patterns could be studied. Rather than drawing on any new phenotypic data, the later analysis identified candidate immune exposures from TCR beta sequences and the way those sequences occurred across donors. An earlier analysis of approximately 500 of the donors applied high-throughput TCR beta sequencing to assess whether each TCR beta V gene segment acted as functional or pseudogenic. Donor age, sex, ethnicity and CMV serostatus were collected together with the repertoire data. Genome-wide SNP genotypes for about 55% of the roughly 670 donors were used in a later genetic analysis, which treated that subset as a discovery cohort. Every discovery cohort repertoire had been produced on one sequencing platform. HLA typing covered class I and class II loci at four-digit resolution. Typing coverage varied by locus: roughly 620-640 donors for A, B, C, DRB1 and DQB1; approximately 520 for DQA1; more than 600 for DPA1; 400 to 480 for DPB1. Because of strong linkage in the cohort, four or five DR-DQ haplotypes were treated as single units for association and clustering. Among over 350 genotyped donors of the cohort, an average of around 240,000 unique TCR beta nucleotide sequences were sequenced per donor, around a sixth of them non-productive. What the study reported, not specific to this receptor: Presence/absence analyses assumed roughly uniform sequencing depth across donors, an assumption that may not hold. Correlated functional status among segregating V segments might be attributable to linkage disequilibrium, but an unknown experimental factor could not be ruled out. Because HLA typing was unavailable for some donors at each locus, only the typed subset was used in association tests. The only immune exposure information available for the cohort was CMV serostatus. Only TCR beta chains were sequenced in this cohort, and the absence of alpha or paired-chain data limited detectable features. The authors suggested that the approach could potentially be extended to other disease states and immunological phenotypes. A later analysis found that most CMV-associated TCR beta chains appeared HLA-restricted, with HLA associations seemingly driven largely by CMV exposure. In the study, 164 TCR beta chains were listed as associated with cytomegalovirus. In vitro tests confirmed that three of the cytomegalovirus-associated TCR beta chains recognize cytomegalovirus antigens. Because counts were too low, roughly 17 rarely observed V segments, including chromosome 9 orphons, were left out of the earlier analysis of about 500 of the donors. A cluster of highly shared sequence variants was judged likely to represent a technical artifact of the sequencing pipeline. A further reported finding was that TCR beta sequences accurately predicted the HLA-A and HLA-B alleles for most subjects in the first cohort. When HLA alleles, especially DR and DQ, strongly co-occurred, attributing TCR associations to individual alleles was difficult. An association between a missense DCLRE1C variant and V-gene and J-gene trimming of TCR beta chains was found in a later genetic analysis and replicated in an independent cohort. The 87-base-pair reads could not distinguish some IMGT-functional V segments, including TRBV6-2 and TRBV6-3, so those segments were excluded. While some public TCRs were present in many individuals, most TCR sequences turned up only very rarely across donors. At a false discovery rate of 0.05, a later analysis linked about 16,000 TCR beta sequences to specific HLA alleles. In a later analysis, TCR association rates were found to vary across HLA loci, with the most associated TCRs seen for DRB1 alleles and the fewest for HLA-C alleles. In both the original and validation cohorts, the classifier was reported to diagnose cytomegalovirus status with high specificity and sensitivity. Broadly in line with IMGT annotations, most TCR beta V segments showed up in productive rearrangements about 87% or about 30% of the time in an earlier analysis of approximately 600 of the donors. According to a later analysis, parvovirus B19, influenza, CMV and Epstein-Barr virus appeared linked to several top co-occurrence clusters. Compared with the roughly 710-donor mean, donors in an Asian-associated ancestry cluster had fewer N-insertions in productive TCRs, according to a later genetic analysis. In a later analysis, HLA-associated TCR beta chains showed more clonal expansion and lower generation probabilities than non-associated chains that were equally common.

Receptors were amplified or captured by the immunoSEQ multiplex PCR assay. For the multiplex PCR, a mixture combining 60 forward primers for TCR Vbeta segments and 13 reverse primers for TCR Jbeta segments was used. The CDR3 region of rearranged TCR beta genes was amplified from genomic DNA with a multiplex PCR assay. The amplified TCR beta libraries were sequenced on the Illumina HiSeq System as 87-base-pair reads. Per the authors' processing: A later analysis counted 75 million to 100 million unique TCR beta chains across the 670 or so repertoires, and around 9.9 million of these chains were shared by at least two donors. Raw reads were error-corrected and collapsed into unique sequences by a nearest-neighbor algorithm in which closely related sequences were merged to remove PCR and sequencing errors. To assign V, D and J gene segments, CDR3 sequences were aligned to IMGT reference sequences. Each retained sequence needed at least a six-nucleotide match to both a V gene segment and a J gene segment. Rearrangements were classified as productive when the CDR3 lacked stop codons and remained in frame with V and J, and all other rearrangements were classified as non-productive. Following IMGT convention, CDR3 was defined as the stretch from the second conserved V-encoded cysteine to the conserved J-encoded phenylalanine. The earlier analysis of about 620 of the donors excluded sequences that lacked an unambiguous match to a single V gene segment. In an earlier analysis of almost 600 of the donors, a V segment was called functional when productive rearrangements were above 56.7%, and segregating when the standard deviation between donors exceeded 5%. A statistical classification framework was built to diagnose cytomegalovirus status from the catalog of TCR beta chain sequences. In a later analysis, V and J genes were assigned by comparing TCR nucleotide sequences against IMGT/GENE-DB human TR gene sequences. In a later analysis, CDR3 sequences and most-parsimonious VDJ recombination scenarios were assigned using the TCRdist pipeline. In a later analysis, every TCR beta chain was defined by the combination of its CDR3 amino acid sequence and its V-gene family, and reads without a unique V-gene family were dropped. In a later analysis, around 600 highly shared, low-generation-probability nucleotide sequences were removed to address suspected cross-contamination and a sequencing artifact. In a later analysis, a clonal expansion index was calculated for each public chain from normalized within-repertoire ranks of inferred template counts. In a later analysis, generation probabilities were computed with a VDJ recombination model fitted to out-of-frame rearrangements, and the resulting probabilities were checked against IGoR. In a later analysis, TCR-TCR, TCR-HLA and TCR-CMV co-occurrence was scored with hypergeometric tests, and a repertoire-size bias correction was applied to TCR pairs. A later analysis estimated false discovery rates by permuting HLA or CMV assignments 20 times. In a later analysis, co-occurring TCRs were grouped with DBSCAN, and TCRdist sequence similarity was added when clustering was performed within HLA-allele-positive subsets. For co-occurrence clustering, repertoires with fewer than 30,000 or more than 120,000 public chains were excluded, along with about five repertoires with anomalous nucleotide sharing. TCRdb took this table from immuneACCESS and kept in-frame rearrangements with V and J called. Such tables lack part of the clones; where checked against another copy, unresolved V genes explain under half of the gap, and the rest is unexplained. The DNA was the basis for D and trimming; V, J and clone size are from that table. In all, the sample holds approximately 90,000 clones, and around 75% of those were seen once. Clones ranked in the top ten supply around 2.9% of the sample.

From a lookup of the germline V gene, CDR1 and CDR2 are SGHAT and FQNNGV. The V and J ends are trimmed by 4 bases and 1 base, leaving 10 bases between them. From cysteine to phenylalanine, the CDR3 is 14 amino acids long. Only CDR3 DNA remains: 42 bases, in frame from the first base. The cohort consisted of some 670 healthy bone marrow donors. Cohort members were all nominally healthy when sampled, although unrecorded immune exposures were likely present. The donor was CMV seronegative and was included in the group of 352 seronegative cohort members. A peripheral blood sample was provided by each donor, and peripheral blood mononuclear cells were used for TCR beta sequencing. The Qiagen DNeasy Blood Extraction Kit was used to extract genomic DNA from the blood cell samples. Worth noting for this clone: What antigen it recognizes has not been identified. No per-base quality is available; no much larger clone lies one base away.

Specimen: PBMCs. The rearranged segments are TRBV11-2 and TRBJ1-1, with a weak D call of TRBD1 (5 bases match). The TCR originated in a middle-aged man in good health and CMV-seronegative. Read as DNA, the sequence is TGTGCCAGCAGCTCGGGACTTTCGAACACTGAAGCTTTCTTT. Translated, this is CASSSGLSNTEAFF.